This record looks at one TCR beta chain sequence and its context. Its target is unknown. Each CDR3 protein gets one entry after TCRdb re-called the reads with MiXCR. This table has about 470,000 distinct CDR3 sequences, about 44% appearing once. This entry comes from a study of T cell repertoires in cytomegalovirus infection. Study context: Public TCR beta signatures provided an indication of both CMV infection and a matching HLA type.

The CDR3 has 15 amino acids. Per the germline V gene, CDR1 is SGHAT and CDR2 is FQNNGV. The V gene lost 2 bases and the J gene lost 3 bases, with 13 bases spanning the gap. The receptor was derived from a human donor in good health (CMV status not recorded). Some clones in this sample may be carry-over from other donors' samples. Sequenced here: cultured PBMCs, sampled from culture after CMV antigen stimulation. V usage is TRBV11-2 and J usage is TRBJ1-1; D is uncertain. The DNA for the CDR3 is TGTGCCAGCAGCTTATTTGGGTCGCGGGACACTGAAGCTTTCTTT. Translation gives CASSLFGSRDTEAFF.